This T cell receptor beta chain is drawn from a study of cytomegalovirus exposure and HLA in healthy donors. CDR3 size: 16 residues. The V end lost 0 bases, the J end lost 1 base, and 13 bases lay between the germline ends. CDR1 is LNHDA and CDR2 is SQIVND in the germline V gene (reference sequence). Comments on this clone: Antigen unknown.

The study, taken as a whole, reports: A later analysis linked a missense variant in DCLRE1C to the trimming of TCR beta V and J genes. Most CMV-associated TCR beta chains appeared HLA-restricted in a later analysis.

The PCR was carried out with 60 Vbeta primers and 13 Jbeta primers. Per the authors' pipeline: Approximately 87 million unique TCR beta chains, 8.5 million to 14 million shared, were counted in a later analysis. Here immunoSEQ multiplex PCR was the method, and the copy in TCRdb shows in-frame clones only, minus some. V, J and clone size reflect that table, while D and trimming were determined from the DNA. Seen here are 95,000 to 150,000 clones, 75% to 85% observed once, and the top ten hold around 8.9%. The chain links TRBV19 to TRBJ2-7, with no clear D. The TCR sequence derives from a man aged 30 to 45 in good health and CMV-seropositive. Input material: PBMCs. The CDR3 region is CASSIDLVHSSYEQYF. CDR3 nucleotides: TGTGCCAGTAGTATAGATCTAGTTCACTCTTCCTACGAGCAGTACTTC.